The 15 T cell receptor beta chains below come from one sample, sequenced in a study of T-cell memory formation after mild COVID-19. TCRdb re-analysed the 5' RACE reads in MiXCR, keeping a single row per CDR3 protein. Among about 240,000 distinct CDR3 sequences listed, roughly 9.4% were seen once. Sequences were obtained from PBMCs or a T cell subset sorted from them (not recorded which). The source of these receptors is a young man who had mild COVID-19 (a few samples of this study predate the infection). Cell type and time point are not known.

This clonotype was observed a handful of times. The chain employs TRBV6-6 and TRBJ2-3, with D perhaps TRBD2 (6 bases). Germline V gene data show CDR1 as MNHNY and CDR2 as SVGAGI (reference sequence). Trimming pared 7 bases from V and 5 bases from J, leaving 13 bases between. The CDR3 runs 13 residues. The CDR3 here is CASTHSGGDTQYF. As DNA, the CDR3 is TGTGCCAGCACCCACTCCGGGGGAGATACGCAGTATTTT.

The V call is TRBV27, the J call TRBJ2-4; D is perhaps TRBD1 or TRBD2 (6 bases each). Trimming left V 8 bases short and J 9 bases short, with 20 bases between. Germline V CDR1 and CDR2: MNHEY, SMNVEV (reference sequence). This CDR3 spans 14 amino acids. This CDR3 reads CASFPFRGAGIQYF. The CDR3 DNA is TGTGCCAGCTTTCCCTTTAGGGGGGCGGGCATTCAGTACTTC.

This chain joins TRBV9 and TRBJ2-5, with D perhaps matching TRBD1 (6 bases). Trimming left V 0 bases short and J 2 bases short, with 11 bases between. This CDR3 has 15 residues. Germline V CDR1 and CDR2: SGDLS, YYNGEE. CDR3 nucleotides: TGTGCCAGCAGCGTAGATGGGACACCACAAGAGACCCAGTACTTC. It specifies CASSVDGTPQETQYF.

In this sample, this clonotype turned up a few times. The rearrangement links TRBV6-6 to TRBJ2-1; no clear D gene. V lost 0 bases and J lost 9, with 12 bases in between. Germline V CDR1 and CDR2: MNHNY, SVGAGI (reference sequence). The CDR3 runs to 14 residues. The CDR3 sequence: CASSYSIPGSEQFF. CDR3 nucleotide sequence: TGTGCCAGCAGTTACTCGATACCGGGCAGTGAGCAGTTCTTC.

The DNA for the CDR3 is TGTGCCAGCAGCTTTATAGGCTCGGGCTACGAGCAGTACTTC. Translating gives CASSFIGSGYEQYF. V is TRBV7-9 and J is TRBJ2-7; D is unresolved. Germline CDR1 SEHNR, CDR2 FQNEAQ (reference sequence). This CDR3 has 14 amino acids. V gave up 3 bases and J gave up 3 bases, with 12 bases separating them.

This sequence joins TRBV20-1 and TRBJ2-1; possibly TRBD1 or TRBD2 for D (5 bases each). The CDR3 spans 13 residues. Trimming removed 1 base from V and 6 bases from J, with 10 bases in between. Per germline, CDR1 DFQATT and CDR2 SNEGSKA (reference sequence). CDR3 region: CSARGPGPNEQFF. The CDR3 DNA sequence: TGCAGTGCTAGAGGTCCGGGGCCCAATGAGCAGTTCTTC.

This clonotype was detected a few times. The chain has TRBV7-8 and TRBJ2-5, with TRBD2 matching over 9 bases. Germline lookup yields CDR1 SGHVS and CDR2 FQNEAQ. The CDR3 is 17 amino acids. Germline trimming cut 1 base from V and 5 bases from J; bases unmatched to any gene: 11. The CDR3 reads CASSLGRMTSGGETQYF. DNA for the CDR3: TGTGCCAGCAGCTTAGGTCGAATGACTAGCGGAGGGGAGACCCAGTACTTC. Full variable domain (remainder filled in from reference TRBV7-8 and TRBJ2-5): GAGVSQSPRYKVAKRGQDVALRCDPISGHVSLFWYQQALGQGPEFLTYFQNEAQLDKSGLPSDRFFAERPEGSVSTLKIQRTQQEDSAVYLCASSLGRMTSGGETQYFGPGTRLLVL.

In DNA form, the CDR3 reads TGCGCCAGCAGCTGGACCGCAGGGGGTACAGATACGCAGTATTTT. This sequence encodes CASSWTAGGTDTQYF. The rearrangement joins TRBV5-1 to TRBJ2-3; 7 bases line up with TRBD1. Germline-derived CDR1 and CDR2 are SGHRS and YFSETQ. The CDR3 is 15 amino acids. J was trimmed by 3 bases and V by 3 bases; bases with no gene match: 7.

The chain uses TRBV7-2 and TRBJ2-1, with TRBD2 matching 10 bases. This CDR3 comprises 16 residues. In germline, CDR1 is SGHTA, CDR2 FQGNSA. V was pared by 5 bases and J by 6 bases, with 10 bases of the junction left unmatched. The CDR3 DNA follows: TGTGCCAGCAGCATGCCGGCGGGACTAGCGACCAATGAGCAGTTCTTC. Translated: CASSMPAGLATNEQFF.

This chain uses TRBV5-1 with TRBJ1-2, with 11 bases matching TRBD1. This CDR3 spans 16 amino acids. Losses at the gene ends were 3 bases for V and 1 base for J; bases not matched to a gene: 5. Germline V gene lookup returns CDR1 SGHRS and CDR2 YFSETQ. CDR3 bases: TGCGCCAGCAGCTCCCGGGACAGGGGGTTTAACTATGGCTACACCTTC. Protein product: CASSSRDRGFNYGYTF.

V is TRBV10-3 and J is TRBJ1-5, with TRBD1 identical over 10 bases. The CDR3 loop spans 15 amino acids. The J segment lost 1 base and the V segment lost 5 bases, leaving 2 bases of the junction unmatched. The V gene's germline CDR1 is ENHRY and CDR2 SYGVKD. The CDR3 region is CAISWDRGSNQPQHF. The CDR3 DNA reads TGTGCCATCAGTTGGGACAGGGGAAGCAATCAGCCCCAGCATTTT.

The chain is built from TRBV9 and TRBJ1-5; tentatively, D is TRBD1 (6 bases). This CDR3 has 15 residues. V was cut by 7 bases and J by 0 bases, with 14 bases left in between. CDR1 and CDR2 (germline): SGDLS, YYNGEE. CDR3 sequence (DNA): TGTGCCAGCGCCAGGGGCGTCACTAGCAATCAGCCCCAGCATTTT. Translated, it gives CASARGVTSNQPQHF.

The chain is built from TRBV6-5 and TRBJ1-5; no firm D call. CDR3 size: 15 residues. Germline CDR1 MNHEY, CDR2 SVGAGI. The V gene lost 0 bases and the J gene lost 0 bases, with 6 bases spanning the gap. CDR3 nucleotides: TGTGCCAGCAGTTACTCGTTCGGTAGCAATCAGCCCCAGCATTTT. Amino acid sequence: CASSYSFGSNQPQHF.

This clonotype was counted ten times or more. The CDR3 here is CASSLGGTPLNNEQFF. CDR3 nucleotides: TGTGCCAGCAGCCTGGGGGGGACTCCCCTTAACAATGAGCAGTTCTTC. The rearrangement joins TRBV7-2 to TRBJ2-1, with 7 positions matching TRBD2. CDR1 is SGHTA, CDR2 FQGNSA, per germline. The CDR3 length is 16 residues. V dropped 5 bases and J dropped 5; count of bases not matched to a gene: 12.

There are many counts of this clonotype. The CDR3 DNA sequence: TGTGCCAGCAGCTTCGTCCCTAGCGGGGGGGACCAAGAGACCCAGTACTTC. Amino acid sequence: CASSFVPSGGDQETQYF. This chain links TRBV11-2 with TRBJ2-5; 12 positions agree with TRBD2. V shed 3 bases and J 0 bases; nucleotides not matched to a gene: 5. This CDR3 is built from 17 residues. From germline, CDR1 is SGHAT and CDR2 FQNNGV.